This TCR beta chain emerged from a study of T cell changes during pregnancy in multiple sclerosis. Assay used: immunoSEQ multiplex PCR; TCRdb lists only in-frame clones, some missing. Among some 60,000 clones listed, around nine tenths were seen once. The germline V and J ends were trimmed by 9 bases and 6 bases, with 23 bases remaining between them. Germline lookup yields CDR1 LNHDA and CDR2 SQIVND (reference sequence). The CDR3 length is 16 residues. The receptor was derived from a female donor with multiple sclerosis, enrolled in a pregnancy study. J is TRBJ1-4 and V is TRBV19; perhaps TRBD1 as D (5 bases). The input for sequencing was CD4+ T cells from peripheral blood mononuclear cells, taken in the third trimester of pregnancy. CDR3 in amino acids: CASSNYQGRGDEKLFF. CDR3 nucleotide sequence: TGTGCCAGCTCCAATTACCAGGGACGGGGGGATGAAAAACTGTTTTTT.